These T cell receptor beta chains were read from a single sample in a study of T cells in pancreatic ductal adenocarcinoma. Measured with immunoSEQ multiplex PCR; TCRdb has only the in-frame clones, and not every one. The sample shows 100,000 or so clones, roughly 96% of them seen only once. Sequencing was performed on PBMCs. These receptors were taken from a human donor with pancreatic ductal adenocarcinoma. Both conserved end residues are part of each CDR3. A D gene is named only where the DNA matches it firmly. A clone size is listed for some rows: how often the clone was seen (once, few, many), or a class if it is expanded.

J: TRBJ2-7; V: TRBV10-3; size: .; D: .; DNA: TGTGCCATCAGTGTGGGTTTTGGTGAGACTACTTACGAGCAGTACTTC; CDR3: CAISVGFGETTYEQYF
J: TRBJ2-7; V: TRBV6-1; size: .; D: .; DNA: TGTGCCAGCAGTGACACCCGGGGTAGCTACGAGCAGTACTTC; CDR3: CASSDTRGSYEQYF
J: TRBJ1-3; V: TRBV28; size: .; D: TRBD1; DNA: TGTGCCAGCAGGGGGACAGGGGGGATAAACACCATATATTTT; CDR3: CASRGTGGINTIYF
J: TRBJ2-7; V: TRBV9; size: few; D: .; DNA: TGTGCCAGCAGCGTAGGTTGGAGTTGGACCTACGAGCAGTACTTC; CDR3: CASSVGWSWTYEQYF
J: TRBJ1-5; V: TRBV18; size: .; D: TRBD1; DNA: TGTGCCAGCTCATCCACCGGGACAGGGGATCAGCCCCAGCATTTT; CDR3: CASSSTGTGDQPQHF
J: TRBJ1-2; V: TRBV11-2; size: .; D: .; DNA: TGTGCCAGCAGCTTTACGGACTATGGCTACACCTTC; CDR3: CASSFTDYGYTF
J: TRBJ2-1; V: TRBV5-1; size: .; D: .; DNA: TGCGCCAGCAGCTTCGCAACTTACAATGAGCAGTTCTTC; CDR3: CASSFATYNEQFF
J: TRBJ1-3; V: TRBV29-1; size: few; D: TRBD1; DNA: TGCAGCGTAGACCAGGGGGACGGAAACACCATATATTTT; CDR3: CSVDQGDGNTIYF
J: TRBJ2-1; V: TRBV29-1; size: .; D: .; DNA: TGCAGCGTTGAAGAGCTACGGTGGTACTCCTACAATGAGCAGTTCTTC; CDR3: CSVEELRWYSYNEQFF
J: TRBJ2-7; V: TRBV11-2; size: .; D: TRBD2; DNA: TGTGCCAGCAGCTTATCTTGGGGACTAGCCGACTCCTACGAGCAGTACTTC; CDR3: CASSLSWGLADSYEQYF
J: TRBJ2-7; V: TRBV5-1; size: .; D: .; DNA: TGCGCCAGCAGCTTAACCGGGGGTAAAATATACGAGCAGTACTTC; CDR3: CASSLTGGKIYEQYF
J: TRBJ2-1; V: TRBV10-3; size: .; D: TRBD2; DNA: TGTGCCATCAGAGCCCCACAGGGCGAGGCACTAGCGGGATATCCTAGCTCCTACAATGAGCAGTTCTTC; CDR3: CAIRAPQGEALAGYPSSYNEQFF